The 32 T cell receptor beta chains listed next were all sequenced from one sample in a study of blood T cells in healthy people across ages. Primed by a sample-barcoded 5' primer and a J-beta primer mix, a second PCR proceeded for roughly 7 to 11 cycles. Using its own MiXCR run on the 5' RACE reads, TCRdb lists one record per CDR3 protein. The sample has 800,000 to 950,000 distinct CDR3 sequences, around 46% seen once. Sequenced sample: blood. The source is a man aged 25 to 45 in good health.

This clonotype appeared a few times. The rearrangement links TRBV6-2 or TRBV6-3 to TRBJ2-1; perhaps D is TRBD1 or TRBD2 (5 bases each). V lost 2 bases and J 4 bases, leaving 24 bases between the germline ends. Germline V CDR1 and CDR2: MNHEY, SVGEGT. The CDR3 loop spans 19 amino acids. The chain's CDR3 is CASSYVPGRSRSVYNEQFF. In DNA, the CDR3 is TGTGCCAGCAGTTACGTCCCGGGACGGAGCCGATCAGTATACAATGAGCAGTTCTTC.

The count of this clonotype is one. The chain combines TRBV25-1 with TRBJ2-1; D is uncertain. Germline V gives CDR1 MGHDK, CDR2 SYGVNS. V was cut by 10 bases and J by 6 bases, with 7 bases left in between. The CDR3 spans 10 residues. Written as DNA, the CDR3 is TGTGCCACTAAAGTCAATGAGCAGTTCTTC. It codes for CATKVNEQFF.

This clonotype is a singleton in its sample. The chain uses TRBV28 and TRBJ2-1; D perhaps matches TRBD1 (6 bases). The germline V gene has CDR1 MDHEN and CDR2 SYDVKM. The CDR3 loop spans 15 amino acids. The germline V and J ends were trimmed by 5 bases and 4 bases, with 15 bases remaining between them. The CDR3 sequence: CASSPRGVRYNEQFF. The CDR3 DNA follows: TGTGCCAGCAGTCCCAGGGGCGTTCGGTACAATGAGCAGTTCTTC.

This clonotype appeared many times. The J gene is TRBJ2-1, the V gene TRBV6-5; 14 nucleotides line up with TRBD2. V shed 6 bases, J shed 7 bases, and the junction held 5 bases outside the gene matches. Germline lookup yields CDR1 MNHEY and CDR2 SVGAGI. The CDR3 is 15 amino acids. CDR3 residues: CASSYRTSGGNEQFF. The CDR3 DNA follows: TGTGCCAGCAGCTACAGGACTAGCGGGGGGAATGAGCAGTTCTTC.

This clonotype has just a few counts. The chain carries TRBV7-9 and TRBJ1-2; perhaps TRBD1 as D (6 bases). Germline V CDR1 and CDR2: SEHNR, FQNEAQ (reference sequence). There are 14 residues in the CDR3. V was shortened by 5 bases and J by 4 bases, with 14 bases between the two germline ends. This chain's CDR3 is CASSGTSGAYGYTF. The DNA of the CDR3 is TGTGCCAGCAGCGGGACCTCGGGGGCCTATGGCTACACCTTC.

V gene TRBV6-5 combines with J gene TRBJ1-5; 7 nucleotides match TRBD1. J gave up 7 bases and V 2 bases, and 5 bases lay outside the gene matches. CDR1 is MNHEY, CDR2 SVGAGI, per germline. The CDR3 is made up of 14 amino acids. The CDR3 loop is CASSYQGEGQPQHF. The CDR3 DNA follows: TGTGCCAGCAGTTACCAGGGGGAGGGACAGCCCCAGCATTTT.

V and J are TRBV11-2 and TRBJ2-1; D is possibly TRBD2 (6 bases). The CDR3 is 16 amino acids. V was trimmed by 2 bases and J by 0 bases, leaving 11 bases between them. From germline, CDR1 is SGHAT and CDR2 FQNNGV. CDR3 coding DNA: TGTGCCAGCAGCTTACACCGGGACTCCTCCTACAATGAGCAGTTCTTC. Amino acid sequence: CASSLHRDSSYNEQFF.

Many counts were recorded for this clonotype. The chain links TRBV6-1 to TRBJ2-3; TRBD1 aligns across 7 bases. CDR1 and CDR2 from the germline V gene are MNHNS and SASEGT. V lost 5 bases to trimming and J lost 2 bases; unmatched junction nucleotides: 7. This CDR3 comprises 15 residues. DNA for the CDR3: TGTGCCAGCAGTAAACAAGGGACAGCCACAGATACGCAGTATTTT. Protein product: CASSKQGTATDTQYF.

The chain uses TRBV5-1 and TRBJ1-1; the D gene is possibly TRBD1 (5 bases). Germline lookup yields CDR1 SGHRS and CDR2 YFSETQ. Trimming left V 4 bases short and J 0 bases short, with 19 bases between. This CDR3 has 17 residues. The chain's CDR3 is CASSPGDWGVMNTEAFF. The CDR3 DNA reads TGCGCCAGCAGCCCTGGGGATTGGGGCGTGATGAACACTGAAGCTTTCTTT. The full variable domain, its missing parts supplied by reference TRBV5-1 and TRBJ1-1, is KAGVTQTPRYLIKTRGQQVTLSCSPISGHRSVSWYQQTPGQGLQFLFEYFSETQRNKGNFPGRFSGRQFSNSRSEMNVSTLELGDSALYLCASSPGDWGVMNTEAFFGQGTRLTVV.

There are a few counts of this clonotype. The rearrangement uses TRBV7-9 and TRBJ2-1; D remains unclear. The CDR3 length is 16 residues. V lost 1 base, J lost 5 bases, and 15 bases lay in between. The germline V gene encodes CDR1 SEHNR and CDR2 FQNEAQ (reference sequence). The CDR3, as DNA: TGTGCCAGCAGCTTAGATCTGCACTTCCTAGACAATGAGCAGTTCTTC. Amino acid sequence: CASSLDLHFLDNEQFF.

The chain carries TRBV6-2 or TRBV6-3 and TRBJ2-5, with 10 bases identical to TRBD2. Germline values: CDR1 MNHEY, CDR2 SVGEGT. Germline trimming cut 5 bases from V and 2 bases from J; bases unmatched to any gene: 8. CDR3 length: 16 residues. The CDR3: CASSRASGGRQETQYF. The CDR3 coding sequence is TGTGCCAGCAGTCGTGCTAGCGGGGGACGACAAGAGACCCAGTACTTC.

This clonotype has just a few counts. This chain connects TRBV29-1 to TRBJ2-1; D is unclear. Trimming took off 0 bases at V and 0 bases at J, with 21 bases between the two ends. Looked up from germline, CDR1 is SQVTM and CDR2 is ANQGSEA. This CDR3 has 19 amino acids. CDR3 amino acids: CSVEDMVSPELSSYNEQFF. CDR3 DNA: TGCAGCGTTGAAGATATGGTATCGCCCGAATTGAGCTCCTACAATGAGCAGTTCTTC.

This clonotype was counted a few times. The chain is built from TRBV10-3 and TRBJ2-1; no definite D call. Germline V lookup: CDR1 ENHRY, CDR2 SYGVKD. V lost 5 bases and J 6 bases, leaving 14 bases between the germline ends. This CDR3 is 14 amino acids long. CDR3 coding DNA: TGTGCCATCAGTTATTCGGACGTTCGCAATGAGCAGTTCTTC. Encoded protein: CAISYSDVRNEQFF.

The table lists this clonotype with a few counts. This chain connects TRBV3-1 to TRBJ2-5; TRBD2 matches 8 bases. There are 18 residues in the CDR3. Trimming removed 0 bases from V and 5 bases from J; junction bases left unmatched: 14. Looked up from germline, CDR1 is LGHDT and CDR2 is YNNKEL (reference sequence). CDR3 protein: CASSQELLAGPGPETQYF. In DNA form, the CDR3 reads TGTGCCAGCAGCCAAGAGTTGTTAGCGGGGCCCGGTCCTGAGACCCAGTACTTC.

CDR3 residues: CATGHRDRVLSGQYF. The CDR3, as DNA: TGTGCCACAGGCCACCGGGACAGGGTCCTGTCGGGGCAGTACTTC. This chain links TRBV28 with TRBJ2-7; 9 bases align to TRBD1. The V segment lost 10 bases and the J segment 9 bases; nucleotides outside the gene matches: 19. From germline, CDR1 is MDHEN and CDR2 SYDVKM. CDR3 length: 15 residues.

This clonotype was counted ten times or more. The chain joins TRBV7-2 to TRBJ2-7; a weak D match, TRBD1 (5 bases). V lost 6 bases and J lost 5, with 14 bases in between. The CDR3 contains 13 residues. Germline-derived CDR1 and CDR2 are SGHTA and FQGNSA. CDR3 in DNA: TGTGCCAGCAGTCCATCGGCAGGGAACGAGCAGTACTTC. It yields the protein CASSPSAGNEQYF.

This clonotype has a count of ten or more. The chain links TRBV10-3 to TRBJ2-7, with D possibly being TRBD2 (6 bases). CDR1 and CDR2 from the germline V gene are ENHRY and SYGVKD. The germline V and J ends were trimmed by 4 bases and 4 bases, with 14 bases remaining between them. The length of the CDR3 is 14 residues. The CDR3 nucleotides are TGTGCCATCAGTGGGGACTTTACTGGGTACGAGCAGTACTTC. This gives the protein CAISGDFTGYEQYF.

The table lists this clonotype with a count of one. The chain links TRBV3-1 to TRBJ1-1; D is unclear. The CDR3 consists of 14 residues. Germline V gene lookup returns CDR1 LGHDT and CDR2 YNNKEL (reference sequence). V was pared by 1 base and J by 1 base, with 7 bases between. The DNA of the CDR3 is TGTGCCAGCAGCCAAGTCCATGGGAACACTGAAGCTTTCTTT. Encoded protein: CASSQVHGNTEAFF. The full variable domain, with the rest looked up from reference TRBV3-1 and TRBJ1-1, is DTAVSQTPKYLVTQMGNDKSIKCEQNLGHDTMYWYKQDSKKFLKIMFSYNNKELIINETVPNRFSPKSPDKAHLNLHINSLELGDSAVYFCASSQVHGNTEAFFGQGTRLTVV.

The genes are TRBV30 and TRBJ2-3; 8 nucleotides match TRBD2. The germline V gene encodes CDR1 GTSNPN and CDR2 SVGIG (reference sequence). This CDR3 has 15 amino acids. The junction had 9 bases not matched to a gene; V was cut back by 2 bases and J by 5 bases. For the CDR3, the DNA is TGTGCCTGGAGTAGCGGGAGACTCGGGGGAGATACGCAGTATTTT. Amino acid sequence: CAWSSGRLGGDTQYF.

The CDR3: CASRPDGTDGYTF. The CDR3 DNA sequence: TGTGCCAGCAGGCCAGATGGGACTGATGGCTACACCTTC. The chain is built from TRBV27 and TRBJ1-2; perhaps TRBD1 as D (5 bases). Per germline, CDR1 MNHEY and CDR2 SMNVEV (reference sequence). The CDR3 is 13 residues long. The germline V and J ends were trimmed by 6 bases and 6 bases, with 14 bases remaining between them.

This clonotype was counted ten times or more. The chain has TRBV4-2 and TRBJ2-1, with TRBD1 matching over 9 bases. The germline gives CDR1 LGHNA, CDR2 YNFKEQ. V lost 0 bases to trimming and J lost 9 bases; unmatched junction nucleotides: 6. This CDR3 has 15 amino acids. The CDR3 coding sequence is TGTGCCAGCAGCCAAGATCAGGACAGGGGTGGTGAGCAGTTCTTC. Translating gives CASSQDQDRGGEQFF.

The rearrangement joins TRBV20-1 to TRBJ2-3, with a tentative D call TRBD2 (6 bases). The CDR3 covers 14 residues. V dropped 3 bases and J dropped 4 bases, with 14 bases sitting between them. Germline V gene sequence: CDR1 DFQATT, CDR2 SNEGSKA (reference sequence). The chain's CDR3 is CSARGGSMADTQYF. Written as DNA, the CDR3 is TGCAGTGCTAGGGGGGGTAGCATGGCAGATACGCAGTATTTT.

V and J are TRBV12-5 and TRBJ2-3; 7 nucleotides align to TRBD2. The germline V gene has CDR1 LGHNT and CDR2 FRNRAP. CDR3 size: 18 residues. V shed 4 bases and J 4 bases; nucleotides not matched to a gene: 17. CDR3 in DNA: TGTGCTAGTGGTTCGGGTGTGGGGAGCGGGATTGTCGCAGATACGCAGTATTTT. The encoded protein is CASGSGVGSGIVADTQYF.

The V gene is TRBV4-1, the J gene TRBJ2-1, with D tentatively TRBD2 (5 bases). Germline values: CDR1 MGHRA, CDR2 YSYEKL. Between the trimmed V and J ends, which lost 4 bases and 13 bases, there was a span of 11 bases. This CDR3 has 11 amino acids. CDR3 in amino acids: CASSPPGKQFF. The CDR3 DNA follows: TGCGCCAGCAGCCCTCCGGGAAAACAGTTCTTC.

The rearrangement uses TRBV11-1 and TRBJ2-1, with TRBD1 identical over 7 bases. CDR3 length: 13 residues. Looked up from germline, CDR1 is SGHAT and CDR2 is FQDESV (reference sequence). J was trimmed by 8 bases and V by 5 bases; bases with no gene match: 6. The CDR3 DNA sequence: TGTGCCAGCAGCCAGGACAGGAGCCATGAGCAGTTCTTC. Protein: CASSQDRSHEQFF.

This chain links TRBV3-1 with TRBJ2-1; tentatively, D is TRBD1 or TRBD2 (6 bases each). From germline, CDR1 is LGHDT and CDR2 YNNKEL (reference sequence). The CDR3 totals 16 residues. Trimming removed 0 bases at V and 10 bases at J, with 19 bases between. CDR3 protein: CASSQDSRGPKREQFF. CDR3 in DNA: TGTGCCAGCAGCCAAGATTCCCGGGGGCCCAAAAGGGAGCAGTTCTTC.

The CDR3 loop is CASIPHGQNYYGYTF. CDR3 sequence (DNA): TGTGCCAGCATTCCACACGGACAGAATTACTATGGCTACACCTTC. V and J are TRBV6-1 and TRBJ1-2; possibly TRBD1 for D (6 bases). The germline V gene encodes CDR1 MNHNS and CDR2 SASEGT. V shed 7 bases and J shed 3 bases, with 18 bases lying between them. The CDR3 totals 15 residues.

This clonotype was seen a few times. CDR3 residues: CASSSQGARNEQYF. In DNA, the CDR3 is TGTGCCAGCAGTTCACAAGGGGCGAGGAACGAGCAGTACTTC. This chain links TRBV11-2 with TRBJ2-7, with a tentative D call TRBD1 (5 bases). CDR3 length: 14 amino acids. The germline V gene encodes CDR1 SGHAT and CDR2 FQNNGV. The V end was cut by 6 bases, the J end by 5 bases, with 17 bases between.

The chain is built from TRBV29-1 and TRBJ1-5; D is uncertain. This CDR3 contains 14 residues. In germline, CDR1 is SQVTM, CDR2 ANQGSEA. Trimming left V 5 bases short and J 0 bases short, with 11 bases between. CDR3: CSVKDGASNQPQHF. The CDR3 nucleotides read TGCAGCGTTAAGGACGGAGCTAGCAATCAGCCCCAGCATTTT. Based on the CDR3 plus reference TRBV29-1 and TRBJ1-5, the full variable domain is SAVISQKPSRDICQRGTSLTIQCQVDSQVTMMFWYRQQPGQSLTLIATANQGSEATYESGFVIDKFPISRPNLTFSTLTVSNMSPEDSSIYLCSVKDGASNQPQHFGDGTRLSIL.

The chain recombines TRBV30 with TRBJ1-5, with D perhaps TRBD1 (6 bases). Germline values: CDR1 GTSNPN, CDR2 SVGIG (reference sequence). Trimming took off 1 base at V and 0 bases at J, with 10 bases between the two ends. The CDR3 contains 15 residues. The chain's CDR3 is CAWSATGFSNQPQHF. CDR3 bases: TGTGCCTGGAGTGCGACAGGTTTTAGCAATCAGCCCCAGCATTTT.

This clonotype has only one observation. The rearrangement links TRBV25-1 to TRBJ1-4, with D uncertain. This CDR3 region has 14 residues. Trimming shortened V by 4 bases and J by 8 bases, and 14 bases separated the two germline ends. Germline V gives CDR1 MGHDK, CDR2 SYGVNS. CDR3 bases: TGTGCCAGCAGTGGGGGTTGGGGTGGGGAAAAACTGTTTTTT. Its translation is CASSGGWGGEKLFF.

The chain couples TRBV5-1 to TRBJ2-5; tentatively, D is TRBD1 (5 bases). CDR1 and CDR2 from the germline V gene are SGHRS and YFSETQ. V was cut by 0 bases and J by 5 bases, with 11 bases left in between. The CDR3 spans 14 residues. The CDR3: CASSLGQMKETQYF. CDR3 DNA: TGCGCCAGCAGCTTGGGACAGATGAAGGAGACCCAGTACTTC.